This entry features one T cell receptor beta chain sequence. Data came from immunoSEQ multiplex PCR; TCRdb stores just in-frame clones and leaves some out. The table shows 95,000 to 150,000 clones, with almost 95% occurring only once. This record belongs to a study of control samples from healthy donors and cancer patients. V lost 4 bases and J 7 bases, leaving 10 bases between the germline ends. The CDR3 is made up of 12 amino acids. Looked up from germline, CDR1 is LGHDT and CDR2 is YNNKEL (reference sequence). The chain joins TRBV3-1 (or the pseudogene TRBV3-2) to TRBJ1-2; D is ambiguous. The receptor comes from an older man with head and neck cancer. Material for sequencing was PBMCs. CDR3 loop: CASSPGEGGYTF. CDR3 sequence (DNA): TGTGCCAGCAGCCCTGGGGAGGGTGGCTACACCTTC.